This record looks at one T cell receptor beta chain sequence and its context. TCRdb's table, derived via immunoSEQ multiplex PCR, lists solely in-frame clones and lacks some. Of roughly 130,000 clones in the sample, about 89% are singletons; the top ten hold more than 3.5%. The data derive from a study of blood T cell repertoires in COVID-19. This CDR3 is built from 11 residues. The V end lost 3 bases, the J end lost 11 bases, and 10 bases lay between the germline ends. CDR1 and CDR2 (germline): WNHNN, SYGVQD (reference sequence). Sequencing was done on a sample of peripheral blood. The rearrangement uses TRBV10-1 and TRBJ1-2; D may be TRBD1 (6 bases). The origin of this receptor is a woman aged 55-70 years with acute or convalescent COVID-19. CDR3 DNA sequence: TGCGCCAGCAGTGACACGGACAGATACACCTTC. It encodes CASSDTDRYTF.